Sequencing of this T cell receptor (beta chain) was carried out in a study of cytomegalovirus exposure and HLA in healthy donors. PCR primers comprised 60 Vbeta and 13 Jbeta primers. The data were produced by immunoSEQ multiplex PCR, yet TCRdb's version contains in-frame clones alone and is incomplete. The sample includes 200,000 to 250,000 clones, almost 80% of them seen just once. Germline lookup yields CDR1 LNHDA and CDR2 SQIVND (reference sequence). The CDR3 runs 15 residues. V trimming: 5 bases; J trimming: 2 bases; junction bases outside the gene matches: 6. The specimen sequenced was PBMCs. V gene TRBV19 combines with J gene TRBJ1-3; 7 bases map to TRBD1. The receptor was derived from a male donor in good health and CMV-seronegative. The DNA of the CDR3 is TGTGCCAGTAGTCGTCAGACAGGGACTGGAAACACCATATATTTT. Translated: CASSRQTGTGNTIYF. Looking up the rest from reference TRBV19 and TRBJ1-3 gives the full variable domain: DGGITQSPKYLFRKEGQNVTLSCEQNLNHDAMYWYRQDPGQGLRLIYYSQIVNDFQKGDIAEGYSVSREKKESFPLTVTSAQKNPTAFYLCASSRQTGTGNTIYFGEGSWLTVV.